The 29 T cell receptor beta chains presented below share a single source sample, sequenced in a study of T cell repertoires in cytomegalovirus infection. TCRdb re-analysed the reads in MiXCR, keeping a single row per CDR3 protein. The sample gives 150,000 to 180,000 distinct CDR3 sequences, around a quarter of which show up once; 9.5% to 13% is in the top ten. The sequenced sample was PBMCs. The receptors derive from a human donor in good health (CMV status not recorded). Some clones in this sample may be carry-over from other donors' samples.

This clonotype was recorded a few times. The chain combines TRBV7-8 with TRBJ2-5, with TRBD2 matching over 12 bases. With V trimmed by 5 bases and J by 4 bases, 8 bases remained unmatched. The CDR3 has 16 residues. Per the germline V gene, CDR1 is SGHVS and CDR2 is FQNEAQ. Written as DNA, the CDR3 is TGTGCCAGCAGCGTACTCGGACTAGCGGGACTAGAGACCCAGTACTTC. It is translated as CASSVLGLAGLETQYF.

This clonotype was seen repeatedly, ten times or more. CDR3 sequence reads: CASGNRDRPYEQYF. The CDR3 DNA follows: TGTGCCAGTGGAAACCGGGACAGGCCCTACGAGCAGTACTTC. This rearrangement joins TRBV6-2 or TRBV6-3 to TRBJ2-7; TRBD1 matches 8 bases. This CDR3 has 14 amino acids. Germline CDR1 is MNHEY and CDR2 is SVGEGT. V gave up 9 bases and J gave up 2 bases; unmatched junction bases: 9.

The rearrangement joins TRBV28 to TRBJ2-3; 9 bases map to TRBD1. This CDR3 is built from 19 residues. CDR1 is MDHEN, CDR2 SYDVKM, per germline. The trim removed 5 bases at V and 2 bases at J, leaving 17 bases unmatched. In DNA, the CDR3 is TGTGCCAGCAGTCTTCCGCGGGACAGGGTTCTCTCCCTCACAGATACGCAGTATTTT. Protein sequence: CASSLPRDRVLSLTDTQYF.

The chain joins TRBV20-1 to TRBJ1-5; D might be TRBD1 (5 bases). Germline assignment: CDR1 DFQATT and CDR2 SNEGSKA (reference sequence). V shed 6 bases and J shed 3 bases, with 15 bases lying between them. The CDR3 is made up of 14 amino acids. The CDR3 reads CSAKDTQYNQPQHF. The CDR3 DNA reads TGCAGTGCAAAGGACACCCAGTACAATCAGCCCCAGCATTTT.

This clonotype showed up many times. DNA for the CDR3: TGTGCCAGCAGCGTACAAGAGACCCAGTACTTC. It translates to CASSVQETQYF. The chain uses TRBV7-8 and TRBJ2-5; D unclear. This CDR3 contains 11 residues. Trimming removed 5 bases from V and 2 bases from J, with 3 bases in between. CDR1 is SGHVS and CDR2 is FQNEAQ in the germline V gene.

Only a few counts were recorded for this clonotype. Given a much more abundant clone one base away, this may be a read error. J is TRBJ2-2 and V is TRBV28; a possible D gene is TRBD1 (6 bases). The CDR3 is 13 amino acids. V lost 5 bases and J lost 5, with 9 bases in between. The germline V gene encodes CDR1 MDHEN and CDR2 SYDVKM. DNA for the CDR3: TGTGCCAGCAGTCCCACAGGGACCGGGGAGCTGTTTTTT. It encodes CASSPTGTGELFF.

This chain links TRBV5-6 with TRBJ2-2; weak D call: TRBD1 (5 bases). In germline, CDR1 is SGHDT, CDR2 YYEEEE. The CDR3 has 16 residues. V lost 4 bases and J lost 2, with 15 bases in between. CDR3 bases: TGTGCCAGCAGCCCCGCGACAGAGATAAACACCGGGGAGCTGTTTTTT. Translated: CASSPATEINTGELFF.

In its sample, this clonotype was seen many times. CDR3: CASSLALAGVANEQFF. CDR3 sequence (DNA): TGTGCCAGCAGCTTAGCTCTAGCGGGGGTGGCCAATGAGCAGTTCTTC. The chain employs TRBV7-2 and TRBJ2-1; TRBD2 matches at 10 bases. The germline V gene encodes CDR1 SGHTA and CDR2 FQGNSA. Trimming cost V 0 bases and J 6 bases; bases outside gene matches: 5. The CDR3 runs 16 residues.

V and J are TRBV7-9 and TRBJ1-1; 7 bases fit TRBD1. CDR3 length equals 13 residues. Germline V gene lookup returns CDR1 SEHNR and CDR2 FQNEAQ (reference sequence). Unmatched junction bases numbered 7, after V lost 5 bases and J lost 7 bases. CDR3 sequence reads: CASSPTGSVEAFF. In DNA, the CDR3 is TGTGCCAGCAGCCCGACAGGGTCTGTTGAAGCTTTCTTT.

This clonotype was seen a handful of times. V usage is TRBV12-3 or TRBV12-4 and J usage is TRBJ2-7; TRBD2 might be the D (6 bases). The length of the CDR3 is 13 residues. V was shortened by 3 bases and J by 5 bases, with 11 bases between the two germline ends. The CDR3 is CASSFGGVNEQYF. DNA for the CDR3: TGTGCCAGCAGTTTCGGAGGGGTTAACGAGCAGTACTTC.

The chain uses TRBV12-3 or TRBV12-4 and TRBJ1-4; the D is unclear. V lost 6 bases and J lost 8, with 7 bases in between. The length of the CDR3 is 11 residues. The CDR3 bases are TGTGCCAGCAGCCGAGGGGAAAAACTGTTTTTT. Its protein is CASSRGEKLFF.

In regard to this clonotype: A much larger clone lies one base from this, so it may be a read error. The chain is built from TRBV7-2 and TRBJ2-5, with 11 bases fitting TRBD2. Germline values: CDR1 SGHTA, CDR2 FQGNSA. CDR3 length equals 15 residues. CDR3 in DNA: TGTGCCATCAGCCCTAGCGGGGGGACACAAGAGACCCAGTACTTC. Translation gives CAISPSGGTQETQYF.

The chain recombines TRBV5-4 with TRBJ2-5; D call uncertain. The germline V gene encodes CDR1 SGHNT and CDR2 YYREEE (reference sequence). Trimming took off 0 bases at V and 5 bases at J, with 14 bases between the two ends. This CDR3 has 15 residues. CDR3 coding DNA: TGTGCCAGCAGCTTGGCCGGAGAGTCCCAGGAGACCCAGTACTTC. This sequence encodes CASSLAGESQETQYF.

Regarding this clonotype: This clone may be a read error of a much larger clone one base away. The chain carries TRBV27 and TRBJ2-5; D is perhaps TRBD1 (5 bases). Trimming left V 1 base short and J 2 bases short, with 8 bases between. The CDR3 is made up of 14 amino acids. Germline CDR1 MNHEY, CDR2 SMNVEV (reference sequence). For the CDR3, the DNA is TGTGCCAGCAGTTTATGTGGACAACAAGAGACCCAGTACTTC. It codes for CASSLCGQQETQYF.

The sample holds one count of this clonotype. The chain links TRBV5-4 to TRBJ2-5; TRBD2 is a possible D gene (6 bases). The V and J ends lost 2 bases and 1 base respectively, with 9 bases between them. CDR1 and CDR2 (germline): SGHNT, YYREEE (reference sequence). This CDR3 has 14 amino acids. CDR3 amino acids: CASSFSSGQETQYF. The CDR3 DNA sequence: TGTGCCAGCAGCTTCAGTAGCGGCCAAGAGACCCAGTACTTC.

The rearrangement joins TRBV12-3 or TRBV12-4 to TRBJ2-3; a weak D match, TRBD2 (5 bases). This CDR3 spans 15 amino acids. Trimming removed 2 bases from V and 5 bases from J, with 14 bases in between. The chain's CDR3 is CASSLRLREGDTQYF. CDR3 coding DNA: TGTGCCAGCAGTTTAAGGCTCCGCGAGGGAGATACGCAGTATTTT.

This clonotype appeared a few times. The V and J genes are TRBV5-5 and TRBJ2-5; 10 bases map to TRBD2. The CDR3 sequence is 16 residues long. V lost 4 bases and J lost 6; bases outside the gene matches: 12. Germline CDR1 and CDR2: SGHKS and YYEKEE (reference sequence). The CDR3 reads CASSLLAGAPGKTQYF. For the CDR3, the DNA is TGTGCCAGCAGCCTCCTAGCGGGGGCCCCTGGAAAGACCCAGTACTTC.

The chain is built from TRBV12-3 or TRBV12-4 and TRBJ1-1; D is undetermined. The CDR3 has 15 amino acids. With 5 bases removed from V and 1 base from J, the gap between germline ends came to 14 bases. CDR3 sequence (DNA): TGTGCCAGCAGTCCTACCCCGGTAGGGAACACTGAAGCTTTCTTT. This encodes CASSPTPVGNTEAFF.

There are many counts of this clonotype. The V gene is TRBV7-2, the J gene TRBJ1-6; D not certain. The V end lost 0 bases, the J end lost 5 bases, and 8 bases lay between the germline ends. Germline CDR1 is SGHTA and CDR2 is FQGNSA. The CDR3 consists of 15 residues. The CDR3 DNA follows: TGTGCCAGCAGCTTAGCCCAGGCGAATAATTCACCCCTCCACTTT. Residues: CASSLAQANNSPLHF.

There are a few counts of this clonotype. The chain joins TRBV29-1 to TRBJ1-1; 10 nucleotides align to TRBD1. With V trimmed by 7 bases and J by 4 bases, 3 bases remained unmatched. Germline V gene sequence: CDR1 SQVTM, CDR2 ANQGSEA. The CDR3 is 12 residues long. CDR3 protein: CSAGQGVTEAFF. CDR3 nucleotide sequence: TGCAGCGCCGGACAGGGGGTCACTGAAGCTTTCTTT.

V and J are TRBV5-1 and TRBJ1-1; D might be TRBD1 (6 bases). Looked up from germline, CDR1 is SGHRS and CDR2 is YFSETQ. V lost 1 base, J lost 0 bases, and 19 bases lay in between. CDR3 size: 18 residues. This CDR3 is CASSLRVKGRGVNTEAFF. CDR3 coding DNA: TGCGCCAGCAGCTTGCGGGTAAAGGGCAGGGGCGTGAACACTGAAGCTTTCTTT.

This clonotype has at least ten counts. The chain is built from TRBV30 and TRBJ1-1; D is unresolved. The CDR3 has 10 residues. V lost 7 bases to trimming and J lost 6 bases, with 9 bases between them. Germline V CDR1 and CDR2: GTSNPN, SVGIG (reference sequence). This CDR3 is CALSVPEAFF. In nucleotides, the CDR3 is TGTGCCTTATCTGTCCCTGAAGCTTTCTTT. Supplemented by reference TRBV30 and TRBJ1-1, the full variable domain reads SQTIHQWPATLVQPVGSPLSLECTVEGTSNPNLYWYRQAAGRGLQLLFYSVGIGQISSEVPQNLSASRPQDRQFILSSKKLLLSDSGFYLCALSVPEAFFGQGTRLTVV.

This chain links TRBV23-1 with TRBJ1-4; TRBD1 is a possible D gene (5 bases). TRBV23-1 is treated as an ORF (open reading frame) with a function not yet certain. The CDR3 is 16 residues long. Trimming took 6 bases from V and 3 from J, leaving 17 bases between them. The CDR3 here is CASRGETDSANEKLFF. CDR3 nucleotide sequence: TGCGCCAGCAGAGGGGAGACGGATTCGGCTAATGAAAAACTGTTTTTT.

The chain combines TRBV19 with TRBJ1-3; possibly TRBD1 for D (6 bases). The CDR3 is 15 residues long. The V end lost 6 bases, the J end lost 4 bases, and 16 bases lay between the germline ends. Germline CDR1 is LNHDA and CDR2 is SQIVND (reference sequence). The CDR3 loop is CASSLTGREGNTIYF. The DNA of the CDR3 is TGTGCCAGTAGCCTTACAGGGCGTGAAGGAAACACCATATATTTT.

This clonotype was picked up many times. J is TRBJ2-3 and V is TRBV7-9; tentatively, D is TRBD1 (7 bases). Germline V gene lookup returns CDR1 SEHNR and CDR2 FQNEAQ (reference sequence). V lost 4 bases, J lost 6 bases, and 20 bases lay in between. This CDR3 is 16 amino acids long. CDR3 in amino acids: CASSSLSGTAGDTQYF. The CDR3 region has the DNA TGTGCCAGCAGCTCCCTCTCCGGGACAGCGGGCGATACGCAGTATTTT. Supplemented by reference TRBV7-9 and TRBJ2-3, the full variable domain reads DTGVSQNPRHKITKRGQNVTFRCDPISEHNRLYWYRQTLGQGPEFLTYFQNEAQLEKSRLLSDRFSAERPKGSFSTLEIQRTEQGDSAMYLCASSSLSGTAGDTQYFGPGTRLTVL.

This clonotype came up many times. J is TRBJ1-1 and V is TRBV7-8, with 9 bases fitting TRBD1. The CDR3 contains 17 residues. CDR1 SGHVS and CDR2 FQNEAQ come from the germline V gene. Trimming removed 2 bases from V and 0 bases from J; junction bases left unmatched: 7. The CDR3 spells CASSLLLGTGLNTEAFF. The CDR3 nucleotides are TGTGCCAGCAGCTTATTATTGGGGACAGGGTTGAACACTGAAGCTTTCTTT.

In this sample, this clonotype turned up once. The chain couples TRBV28 to TRBJ1-5; D possibly corresponds to TRBD1 (6 bases). CDR1 and CDR2 from the germline V gene are MDHEN and SYDVKM. The V gene lost 5 bases and the J gene lost 4 bases, with 15 bases spanning the gap. The CDR3 is 15 residues long. CDR3 in amino acids: CASSPRQAVNQPQHF. The CDR3 DNA reads as TGTGCCAGCAGTCCCCGACAGGCAGTTAATCAGCCCCAGCATTTT.

This clonotype was observed a few times. The rearrangement links TRBV5-1 to TRBJ2-3, with TRBD1 as a possible D gene (5 bases). V shed 2 bases and J shed 4 bases, with 11 bases lying between them. This CDR3 contains 14 residues. Germline loops: CDR1 SGHRS, CDR2 YFSETQ. CDR3 amino acids: CASSLMDKADTQYF. The CDR3, as DNA: TGCGCCAGCAGCTTAATGGACAAGGCAGATACGCAGTATTTT.

This clonotype was found many times. The CDR3 region has the DNA TGTGCCAGCAGCTCCGGGACTAGTAGGAACCAAGAGACCCAGTACTTC. It translates to CASSSGTSRNQETQYF. This sequence joins TRBV7-8 and TRBJ2-5, with TRBD2 matching over 8 bases. The germline V gene encodes CDR1 SGHVS and CDR2 FQNEAQ. The CDR3 sequence is 16 residues long. V was pared by 4 bases and J by 0 bases, with 7 bases of the junction left unmatched.